This TCR beta chain was captured by sequencing in a study of CXCR3 chemokines and chemotherapy response in bladder cancer (dated 2022 in TCRdb). Concerning the study at large: The study tested whether activity of the CXCR3 chemokine system within human bladder cancer tumors predicted response to chemotherapy.

From the germline V gene (reference sequence), CDR1 is MNHNY and CDR2 is SVGAGI. Its CDR3 holds 14 amino acids, cysteine through phenylalanine. Only the CDR3 portion is preserved as DNA: 42 bases, with reading frame beginning at the first base. Trimming takes 5 bases from V and 4 bases from J, and the germline ends sit 12 bases apart. To prepare the library, PCR was applied. Sequenced on an Illumina HiSeq 2500. TCRdb trimmed public reads at Q25 via fastp, called clones via MiXCR and kept in-frame beta chains. Each CDR3 protein appears once, grouped with its most common genes and DNA. Across this sample there are more than 7,000 distinct CDR3 sequences, with around 12% seen only once. In total, the top ten clones hold about 16% of the sample. This clonotype is categorized as large (0.1 to 1%). It lacks a known antigen. Nothing much larger sits one base from this clone, and base qualities are not available.

Recombination joined TRBV6-6 with TRBJ1-5; TRBD1 could be the D gene, as 6 bases match. The clonotype comes from a human donor with bladder cancer that responded to neoadjuvant chemotherapy. This sample was taken from a patient whose treatment included neoadjuvant chemotherapy. CDR3 protein: CASSPRTVNQPQHF. The DNA reads TGTGCCAGCAGTCCCCGGACAGTTAATCAGCCCCAGCATTTT.